This entry features one TCR beta chain sequence. Generated by immunoSEQ multiplex PCR, the TCRdb table keeps only in-frame clones and is missing some. Of tens of thousands of clones in the sample, roughly 93% were seen once. Trimming shortened V by 3 bases and J by 4 bases, and 12 bases separated the two germline ends. CDR1 is PRHDT, CDR2 FYEKMQ, per germline (reference sequence). CDR3 size: 14 residues. These data come from a study of T cell changes during pregnancy in multiple sclerosis. The sequence was obtained from a female donor with multiple sclerosis, enrolled in a pregnancy study. Sequences were derived from peripheral blood, sampled in the third trimester of pregnancy. The V call is TRBV13, the J call TRBJ1-1, with D uncertain. The CDR3 bases are TGTGCCAGCAGCTTGGGCCTGGGGAGCACTGAAGCTTTCTTT. Protein sequence: CASSLGLGSTEAFF.